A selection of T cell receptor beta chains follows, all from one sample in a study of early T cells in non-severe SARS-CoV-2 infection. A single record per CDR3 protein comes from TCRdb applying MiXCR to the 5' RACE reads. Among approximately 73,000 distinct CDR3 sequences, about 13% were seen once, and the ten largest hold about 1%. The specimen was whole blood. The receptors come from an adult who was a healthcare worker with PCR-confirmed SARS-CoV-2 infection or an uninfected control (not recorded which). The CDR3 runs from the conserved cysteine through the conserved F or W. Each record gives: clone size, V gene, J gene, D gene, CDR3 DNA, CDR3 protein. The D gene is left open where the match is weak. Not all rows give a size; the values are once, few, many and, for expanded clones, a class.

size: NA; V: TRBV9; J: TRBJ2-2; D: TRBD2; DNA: TGTGCCAGCAGCGTAGCCCCAGCGGGAGGCACCGGGGAGCTGTTTTTT; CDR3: CASSVAPAGGTGELFF
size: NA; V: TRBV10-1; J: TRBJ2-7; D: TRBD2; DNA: TGCGCCAGCAGTGACTCGGGTAGCGGGGACTACGAGCAGTACTTC; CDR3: CASSDSGSGDYEQYF
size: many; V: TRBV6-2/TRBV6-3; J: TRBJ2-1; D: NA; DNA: TGTGCCAGCAGAAGGGGGGGAGGGGGTTTCTACAATGAGCAGTTCTTC; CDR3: CASRRGGGGFYNEQFF
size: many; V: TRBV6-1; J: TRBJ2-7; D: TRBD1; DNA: TGTGCCAGCAGTCACCCGGCACAGGGGAACTACGAGCAGTACTTC; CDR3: CASSHPAQGNYEQYF
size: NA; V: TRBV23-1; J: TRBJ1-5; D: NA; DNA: TGCGCCAGCCGTCCTAATAGGGGAAGTCTTCTTCAGCCCCAGCATTTT; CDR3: CASRPNRGSLLQPQHF
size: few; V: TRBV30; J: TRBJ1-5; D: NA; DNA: TGTGCCTGGAGTGCCGGTAGGGGCTATCAGCCCCAGCATTTT; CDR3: CAWSAGRGYQPQHF
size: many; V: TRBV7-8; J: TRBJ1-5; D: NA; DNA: TGTGCCAGCAGCTTAGGGGACGGGTCCAATCAGCCCCAGCATTTT; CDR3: CASSLGDGSNQPQHF
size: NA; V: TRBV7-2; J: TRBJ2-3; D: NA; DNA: TGTGCCAGCAGCTTAATGGTCACAGATACGCAGTATTTT; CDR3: CASSLMVTDTQYF
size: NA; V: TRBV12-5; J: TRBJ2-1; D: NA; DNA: TGTGCTAGTGGCCCTCGGGACCGGCTATACAATGAGCAGTTCTTC; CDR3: CASGPRDRLYNEQFF
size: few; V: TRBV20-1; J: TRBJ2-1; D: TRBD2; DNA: TGCAGTGCTAGAGAGAAAAGGCGGGGGATGCCCTACAATGAGCAGTTCTTC; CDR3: CSAREKRRGMPYNEQFF
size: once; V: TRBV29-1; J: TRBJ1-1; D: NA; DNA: TGCAGCGTTGGCCGCTACACTGAAGCTTTCTTT; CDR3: CSVGRYTEAFF
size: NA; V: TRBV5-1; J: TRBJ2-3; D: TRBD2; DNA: TGCGCCAGCAGCTCCCCGGGGGAGGGAGATACGCAGTATTTT; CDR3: CASSSPGEGDTQYF
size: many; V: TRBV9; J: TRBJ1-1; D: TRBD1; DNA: TGTGCCAGCAGCGCTCCAGGGGGCCTGAACACTGAAGCTTTCTTT; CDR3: CASSAPGGLNTEAFF
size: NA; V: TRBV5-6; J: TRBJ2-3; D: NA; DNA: TGTGCCAGCAGCTCCGTCCGGGGCACAGATACGCAGTATTTT; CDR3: CASSSVRGTDTQYF
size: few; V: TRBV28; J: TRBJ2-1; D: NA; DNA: TGTGCCAGCAGTCCCGAAGGAAAACGCAATGAGCAGTTCTTC; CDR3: CASSPEGKRNEQFF
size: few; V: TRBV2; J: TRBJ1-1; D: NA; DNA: TGTGCCAGCAGTGCAAAATGGGGAACTGAAGCTTTCTTT; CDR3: CASSAKWGTEAFF
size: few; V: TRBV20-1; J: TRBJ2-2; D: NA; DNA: TGCAGTGCTAGTGGTTTATGGGACACCGGGGAGCTGTTTTTT; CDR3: CSASGLWDTGELFF
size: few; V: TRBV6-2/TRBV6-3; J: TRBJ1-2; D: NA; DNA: TGTGCCAGCAGCCCGGTCATTCAGGGGAGCGGCACCTTC; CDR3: CASSPVIQGSGTF
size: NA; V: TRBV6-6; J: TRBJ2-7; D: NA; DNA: TGTGCCAGTGGACAGAACTACGAGCAGTACTTC; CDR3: CASGQNYEQYF
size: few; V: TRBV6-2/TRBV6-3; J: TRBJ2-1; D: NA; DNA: TGTGCCAGCAGTTACCCTGGAAGGGATGAGCAGTTCTTC; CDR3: CASSYPGRDEQFF
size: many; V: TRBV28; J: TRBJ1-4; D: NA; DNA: TGTGCCAGCAGTCAAGGGGGGCTTAATGAAAAACTGTTTTTT; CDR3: CASSQGGLNEKLFF
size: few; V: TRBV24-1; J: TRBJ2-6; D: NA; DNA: TGTGCCACCAGTGACCCCTCAGGGTCTGGGGCCAACGTCCTGACTTTC; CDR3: CATSDPSGSGANVLTF
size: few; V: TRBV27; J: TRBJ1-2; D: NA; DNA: TGTGCCAGCAGTTTAGTGGCGGGGGGCATGGGAGGCTACACCTTC; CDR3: CASSLVAGGMGGYTF
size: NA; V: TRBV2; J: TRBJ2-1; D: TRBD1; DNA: TGTGCCAGCGCGGGACAGGGTAGGTTTAATGAGCAGTTCTTC; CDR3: CASAGQGRFNEQFF
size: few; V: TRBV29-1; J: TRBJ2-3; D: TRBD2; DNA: TGCAGCGGACAGCGGGGGGGCACAGATACGCAGTATTTT; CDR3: CSGQRGGTDTQYF
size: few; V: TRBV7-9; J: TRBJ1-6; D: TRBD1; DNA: TGTGCCAGCAGCCCGGGACAGGGGGCAAGCTCCTATAATTCACCCCTCCACTTT; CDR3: CASSPGQGASSYNSPLHF
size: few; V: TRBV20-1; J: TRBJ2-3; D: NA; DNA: TGCAGTGCTAGGGGCAGGGGACCAGATACGCAGTATTTT; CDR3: CSARGRGPDTQYF
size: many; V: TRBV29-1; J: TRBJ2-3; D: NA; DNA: TGCAGCGTTGATACCGGGGGCACAGATACGCAGTATTTT; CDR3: CSVDTGGTDTQYF
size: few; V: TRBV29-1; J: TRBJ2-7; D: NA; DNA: TGCAGCGTTGAATCCGTGTACGAGCAGTACTTC; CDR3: CSVESVYEQYF
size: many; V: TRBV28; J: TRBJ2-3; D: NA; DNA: TGTGCCAGCAGGGCCGATCATAACACAGATACGCAGTATTTT; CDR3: CASRADHNTDTQYF
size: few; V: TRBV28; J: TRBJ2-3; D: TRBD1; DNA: TGTGCCAGCACTCCAGGGACAGACACAGATACGCAGTATTTT; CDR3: CASTPGTDTDTQYF
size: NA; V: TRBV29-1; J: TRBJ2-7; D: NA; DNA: TGCAGCGTTGGACAGCGCTACGAGCAGTACTTC; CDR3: CSVGQRYEQYF
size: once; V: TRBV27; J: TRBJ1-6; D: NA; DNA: TGTGCCAGCAGGCCCCTATGGGATTCACCCCTCCACTTT; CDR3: CASRPLWDSPLHF